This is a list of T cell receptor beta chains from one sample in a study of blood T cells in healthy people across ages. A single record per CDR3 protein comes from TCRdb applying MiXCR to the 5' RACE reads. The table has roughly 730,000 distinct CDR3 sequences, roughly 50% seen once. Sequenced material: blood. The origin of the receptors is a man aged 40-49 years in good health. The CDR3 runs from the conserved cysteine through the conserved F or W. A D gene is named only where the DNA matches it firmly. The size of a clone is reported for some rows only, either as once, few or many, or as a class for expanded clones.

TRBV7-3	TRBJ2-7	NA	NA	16	CASSLRGDGAPHEQYF	TGTGCCAGCAGCTTAAGGGGGGACGGAGCCCCCCACGAGCAGTACTTC
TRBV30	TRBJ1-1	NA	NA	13	CACLNPGGTEAFF	TGTGCCTGCCTTAACCCCGGGGGGACTGAAGCTTTCTTT
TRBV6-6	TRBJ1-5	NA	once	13	CASLGMVNQPQHF	TGTGCCAGCCTTGGTATGGTCAATCAGCCCCAGCATTTT
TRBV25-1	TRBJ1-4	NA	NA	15	CASSDDRRKHEKLFF	TGTGCCAGCAGTGACGACAGGCGTAAACATGAAAAACTGTTTTTT
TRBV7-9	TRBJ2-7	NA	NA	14	CASSPTNGGNEQYF	TGTGCCAGCAGCCCGACCAATGGGGGGAATGAGCAGTACTTC
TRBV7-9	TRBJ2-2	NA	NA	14	CASSSGRNTGELFF	TGTGCCAGCAGTTCAGGGCGGAACACCGGGGAGCTGTTTTTT
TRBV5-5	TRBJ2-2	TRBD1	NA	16	CASRGQGALNTGELFF	TGTGCCAGCAGGGGACAGGGGGCTTTGAACACCGGGGAGCTGTTTTTT
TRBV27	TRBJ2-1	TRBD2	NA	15	CASSQLAGGEETQFF	TGTGCCAGCAGTCAACTAGCGGGCGGTGAAGAGACGCAGTTCTTC
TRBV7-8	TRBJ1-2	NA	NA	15	CASSPEGGVSYGYTF	TGTGCCAGCAGCCCCGAGGGAGGAGTTAGCTATGGCTACACCTTC
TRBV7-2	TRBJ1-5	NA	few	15	CASSQDMGFLQPQHF	TGTGCCAGCAGCCAAGATATGGGGTTCTTGCAGCCCCAGCATTTT
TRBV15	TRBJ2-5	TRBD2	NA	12	CATSVPGTSVYF	TGTGCCACCAGCGTCCCCGGGACTAGTGTGTACTTC
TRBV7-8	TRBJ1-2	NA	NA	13	CASSQQGLYGYTF	TGTGCCAGCAGCCAGCAGGGTCTCTATGGCTACACCTTC
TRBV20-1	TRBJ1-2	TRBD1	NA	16	CSARDWQQGGNYGYTF	TGCAGTGCTAGGGATTGGCAACAGGGGGGAAACTATGGCTACACCTTC
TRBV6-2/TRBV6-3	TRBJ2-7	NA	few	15	CASSLEAGGFREQYF	TGTGCCAGCAGTTTGGAGGCGGGCGGCTTTAGGGAGCAGTACTTC
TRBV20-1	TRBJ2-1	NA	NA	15	CSARRGRLSYNEQFF	TGCAGTGCTAGAAGAGGCAGACTCTCTTACAATGAGCAGTTCTTC
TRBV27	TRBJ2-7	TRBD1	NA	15	CASSLTGASSYEQYF	TGTGCCAGCAGTCTTACAGGGGCGAGCTCCTACGAGCAGTACTTC
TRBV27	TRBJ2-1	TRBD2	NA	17	CATGAWTGTSGYNEQFF	TGTGCTACCGGGGCCTGGACCGGGACTAGCGGTTACAATGAGCAGTTCTTC
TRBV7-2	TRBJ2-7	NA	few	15	CASSLRPGQWNEQYF	TGTGCCAGCAGCTTAAGGCCAGGGCAGTGGAACGAGCAGTACTTC
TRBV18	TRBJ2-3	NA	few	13	CASSLPTTDTQYF	TGTGCCAGCTCACTCCCGACCACAGATACGCAGTATTTT
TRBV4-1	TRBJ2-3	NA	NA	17	CASSQEATPRFTDTQYF	TGCGCCAGCAGCCAAGAGGCGACACCGCGTTTCACAGATACGCAGTATTTT
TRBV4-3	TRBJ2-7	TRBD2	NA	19	CASSQETSGRVGISYEQYF	TGCGCCAGCAGCCAAGAAACTAGCGGGAGGGTCGGCATTTCCTACGAGCAGTACTTC
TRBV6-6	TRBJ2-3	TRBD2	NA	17	CASRGVKRERGTDTQYF	TGTGCCAGCAGGGGGGTAAAGCGGGAGCGGGGCACAGATACGCAGTATTTT
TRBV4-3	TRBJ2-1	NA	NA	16	CASSQDSSGSYNEQFF	TGCGCCAGCAGCCAAGACAGTTCCGGCTCCTACAATGAGCAGTTCTTC
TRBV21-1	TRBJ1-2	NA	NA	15	CASSKHPGPNYGYTF	TGTGCCAGCAGCAAACACCCGGGACCTAACTATGGCTACACCTTC
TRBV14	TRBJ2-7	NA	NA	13	CASSQQARGEQYF	TGTGCCAGCAGCCAGCAGGCAAGGGGCGAGCAGTACTTC
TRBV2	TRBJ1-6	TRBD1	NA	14	CASSEGTGNSPLHF	TGTGCCAGCAGTGAGGGGACAGGGAATTCACCCCTCCACTTT
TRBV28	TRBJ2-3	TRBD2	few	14	CASSPAGGRDTQYF	TGTGCCAGCAGTCCCGCGGGGGGGAGAGATACGCAGTATTTT
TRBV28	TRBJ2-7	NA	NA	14	CASSFGGTAYEQYF	TGTGCCAGCAGTTTCGGCGGGACAGCCTACGAGCAGTACTTC
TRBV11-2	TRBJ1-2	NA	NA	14	CASSLGGYDYGYTF	TGTGCCAGCAGCTTAGGCGGATACGACTATGGCTACACCTTC
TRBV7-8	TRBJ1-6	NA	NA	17	CASSPRTVSSYNSPLHF	TGTGCCAGCAGCCCGCGGACGGTGAGCTCCTATAATTCACCCCTCCACTTT
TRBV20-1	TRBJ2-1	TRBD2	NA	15	CSAAPGLARGNEQFF	TGCAGTGCGGCCCCGGGACTAGCAAGGGGGAATGAGCAGTTCTTC
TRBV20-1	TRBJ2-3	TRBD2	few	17	CSAIPSGGDDWTDTQYF	TGCAGTGCCATCCCAAGCGGGGGCGACGATTGGACAGATACGCAGTATTTT
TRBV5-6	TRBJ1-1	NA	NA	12	CASSFGFAEAFF	TGTGCCAGCAGCTTCGGGTTCGCTGAAGCTTTCTTT
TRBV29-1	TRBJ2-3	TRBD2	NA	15	CSVFYQRGAEDTQYF	TGCAGCGTTTTCTACCAGCGGGGGGCGGAAGATACGCAGTATTTT
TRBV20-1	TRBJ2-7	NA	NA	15	CSARDLRGSPYEQYF	TGCAGTGCTAGAGATCTCCGGGGGTCCCCCTACGAGCAGTACTTC
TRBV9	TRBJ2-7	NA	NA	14	CASSVGGRWDEQYF	TGTGCCAGCAGCGTGGGGGGAAGGTGGGATGAGCAGTACTTC
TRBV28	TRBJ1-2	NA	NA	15	CASSHRASGGYGYTF	TGTGCCAGCAGTCACAGGGCCTCGGGCGGCTATGGCTACACCTTC
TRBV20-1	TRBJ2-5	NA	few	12	CSDTDRRETQYF	TGCAGTGACACGGACCGGCGGGAGACCCAGTACTTC
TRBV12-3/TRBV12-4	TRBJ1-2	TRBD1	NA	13	CASSPVQGHGYTF	TGTGCCAGCAGTCCGGTACAGGGGCATGGCTACACCTTC
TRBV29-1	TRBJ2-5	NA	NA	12	CSVLAGLETQYF	TGCAGCGTCCTGGCAGGGTTAGAGACCCAGTACTTC
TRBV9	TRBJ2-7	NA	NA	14	CASSVDQGTYEQYF	TGTGCCAGCAGCGTAGACCAGGGAACCTACGAGCAGTACTTC
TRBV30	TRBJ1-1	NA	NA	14	CACLKDSPSTEAFF	TGTGCCTGCCTCAAAGACAGCCCTAGCACTGAAGCTTTCTTT
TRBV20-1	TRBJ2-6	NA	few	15	CSAREDFSGANVLTF	TGCAGTGCTAGAGAGGACTTCTCTGGGGCCAACGTCCTGACTTTC